Sequencing of this T cell receptor beta chain was carried out in a study of cytomegalovirus exposure and HLA in healthy donors. Measured with immunoSEQ multiplex PCR; TCRdb has only the in-frame clones, and not every one. Of 200,000 to 250,000 clones listed, 75% to 90% are singletons. This TCR derives from a woman aged 18 to 35 in good health and CMV-seronegative. Material for sequencing was PBMCs.

In nucleotides, the CDR3 is TGTGCCTGGACCCGTACGTTTGGCTACACCTTC. Amino acids: CAWTRTFGYTF. This rearrangement joins TRBV30 to TRBJ1-2; no firm D call. Germline lookup yields CDR1 GTSNPN and CDR2 SVGIG (reference sequence). The CDR3 has 11 amino acids. V was pared by 4 bases and J by 7 bases, with 10 bases between.